This T cell receptor beta chain was sequenced for a study of shared clonotypes between healthy human individuals. Turning to the study itself: For every donor, three CD4 naive, three CD4 memory, two CD8 naive and one CD8 memory plates were used. Study-level results: Sequencing depth was a factor that was expected to affect clonotype sharing among donors. Naive CD4 clonotype sharing across a few donors was around 5.5%.

In the case of this clone: The antigen remains unidentified.

CD45RO-negative cells were positively selected for CCR7, leaving out terminally differentiated effector memory CD45RA+ cells. Trimming shortened V by 4 bases and J by 0 bases, and 6 bases separated the two germline ends. Germline loops: CDR1 SGDLS, CDR2 YYNGEE. The CDR3 length is 13 residues. Sequencing used immunoSEQ multiplex PCR; TCRdb keeps in-frame clones, though not all of them. This sample has nearly 2 million clones, with about 95% found just once. What was sequenced was naive CD8+ T cells sorted from blood. The clonotype was recovered from a man aged 18-30 years in good health. The chain carries TRBV9 and TRBJ2-3; the D is unclear. CDR3 sequence (DNA): TGTGCCAGCAGCTCAGGAAGCACAGATACGCAGTATTTT. This encodes CASSSGSTDTQYF.